This entry concerns a single T cell receptor (beta chain). Antigen: not known. With sequencing, the targeted depth ranged from 1 in 200,000 to 1 in 1 million T cells. The method was immunoSEQ multiplex PCR; TCRdb's version includes in-frame clones alone and lacks a portion of them. The sample contains tens of thousands of clones, about two thirds of which appear only once. This entry comes from a study of cytotoxic CD8 clonotypes in ibrutinib-treated CLL. Turning to the study itself: Results showed around 24 partial and 2 complete responses; following median about 68 months, 14 remained remitted, approximately 12 advanced. Notes on the study in general: Progressing and sustained-remission patients had different sampling times.

The CDR3 contains 17 residues. The germline gives CDR1 SGDLS, CDR2 YYNGEE. With V trimmed by 4 bases and J by 7 bases, 14 bases remained unmatched. The sequence was obtained from a human donor with chronic lymphocytic leukemia. The sample consisted of PBMCs, taken after 12 months of ibrutinib treatment. The chain couples TRBV9 to TRBJ1-4, with TRBD1 matching over 9 bases. The CDR3 nucleotides read TGTGCCAGCAGCTCAGGGACAGGGCGGCCCTCAGGTGAAAAACTGTTTTTT. Translation: CASSSGTGRPSGEKLFF. The full variable domain, its missing parts supplied by reference TRBV9 and TRBJ1-4, is DSGVTQTPKHLITATGQRVTLRCSPRSGDLSVYWYQQSLDQGLQFLIQYYNGEERAKGNILERFSAQQFPDLHSELNLSSLELGDSALYFCASSSGTGRPSGEKLFFGSGTQLSVL.